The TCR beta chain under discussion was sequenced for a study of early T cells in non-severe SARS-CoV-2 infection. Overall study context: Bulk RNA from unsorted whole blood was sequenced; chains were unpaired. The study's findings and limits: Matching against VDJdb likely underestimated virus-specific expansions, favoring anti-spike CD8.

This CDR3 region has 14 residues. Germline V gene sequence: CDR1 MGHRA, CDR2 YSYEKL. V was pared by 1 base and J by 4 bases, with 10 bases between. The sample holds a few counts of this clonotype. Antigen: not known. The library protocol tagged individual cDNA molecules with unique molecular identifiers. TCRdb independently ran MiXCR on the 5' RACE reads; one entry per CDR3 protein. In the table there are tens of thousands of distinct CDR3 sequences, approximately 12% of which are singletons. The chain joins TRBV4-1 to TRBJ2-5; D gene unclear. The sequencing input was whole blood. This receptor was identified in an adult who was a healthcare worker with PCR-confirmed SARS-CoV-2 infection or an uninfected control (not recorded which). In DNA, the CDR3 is TGCGCCAGCAGCCAAGCAGAGTACGCAGAGACCCAGTACTTC. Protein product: CASSQAEYAETQYF.